These T cell receptor beta chains were read from a single sample in a study of T cell responses to AZD1222 COVID-19 vaccine. Profiled with immunoSEQ multiplex PCR; TCRdb holds only in-frame clones, not every one. The table includes approximately 150,000 clones, roughly 90% detected once. This specimen was peripheral blood, taken 28 days after the second AZD1222 dose. These receptors were collected from an adult who received the AZD1222 COVID-19 vaccine. The CDR3 runs from the conserved cysteine through the conserved F or W. The D gene is left open where the match is weak. Only some rows state a clone size, as once, few, many or a class for expanded clones.

clone size	D gene	J gene	V gene	CDR3 protein	CDR3 DNA
NA	NA	TRBJ2-7	TRBV12-5	CASGFGTYEQYF	TGTGCTAGTGGTTTTGGGACGTACGAGCAGTACTTC
NA	TRBD1	TRBJ1-2	TRBV6-2/TRBV6-3	CASSETGNYGYTF	TGTGCCAGCAGTGAGACAGGGAACTATGGCTACACCTTC
NA	NA	TRBJ1-6	TRBV27	CASSQGNSPLHF	TGTGCCAGCAGCCAGGGTAATTCACCCCTCCACTTT
NA	NA	TRBJ2-7	TRBV21-1	CASRQWDRGYEQYF	TGTGCCAGCAGACAATGGGACAGGGGCTACGAGCAGTACTTC
NA	NA	TRBJ1-5	TRBV4-1	CASSQDIDYGQPQHF	TGCGCCAGCAGCCAGGATATCGACTATGGTCAGCCCCAGCATTTT
NA	NA	TRBJ1-4	TRBV5-1	CASRNGGQNEKLFF	TGCGCCAGCAGGAACGGAGGACAAAATGAAAAACTGTTTTTT
NA	TRBD2	TRBJ2-2	TRBV4-3	CASSQDGREGYGELFF	TGCGCCAGCAGCCAAGATGGCCGGGAGGGCTACGGGGAGCTGTTTTTT
NA	NA	TRBJ1-2	TRBV28	CASSQGAGNYGYTF	TGTGCCAGCAGTCAAGGGGCGGGGAACTATGGCTACACCTTC
NA	NA	TRBJ1-1	TRBV28	CASSRAGERSEAFF	TGTGCCAGCAGCCGCGCGGGGGAGCGTTCTGAAGCTTTCTTT
NA	NA	TRBJ1-1	TRBV5-5	CASSLTANTEAFF	TGTGCCAGCAGCTTGACAGCGAACACTGAAGCTTTCTTT
NA	NA	TRBJ2-2	TRBV5-4	CASSLAQGELFF	TGTGCCAGCAGCTTGGCGCAGGGGGAGCTGTTTTTT
NA	NA	TRBJ2-3	TRBV27	CASSTPDHSKTQYF	TGTGCCAGCAGTACACCCGACCACTCCAAAACGCAGTATTTT
NA	NA	TRBJ2-1	TRBV20-1	CSADTNNEQFF	TGCAGTGCGGATACTAACAATGAGCAGTTCTTC
once	TRBD1	TRBJ2-2	TRBV11-3	CASSVTGTVNTGELFF	TGTGCCAGCAGCGTTACCGGGACAGTGAACACCGGGGAGCTGTTTTTT
NA	NA	TRBJ1-2	TRBV3-1/TRBV3-2	CASSPNLEGSYGYTF	TGTGCCAGCAGCCCCAACCTCGAGGGGAGTTATGGCTACACCTTC
NA	TRBD1	TRBJ1-3	TRBV15	CATSRADRGSGNTIYF	TGTGCCACCAGCAGAGCGGACAGGGGCTCTGGAAACACCATATATTTT
NA	NA	TRBJ2-2	TRBV5-8	CASSFRGHTTGELFF	TGTGCCAGCAGCTTTCGAGGCCATACTACAGGGGAGCTGTTTTTT
NA	TRBD2	TRBJ2-5	TRBV7-2	CASSSAGTSFYETQYF	TGTGCCAGCAGCTCAGCCGGGACTAGTTTCTACGAGACCCAGTACTTC